The 9 T cell receptor beta chains below come from one sample, sequenced in a study of T cell responses to AZD1222 COVID-19 vaccine. Assay used: immunoSEQ multiplex PCR; TCRdb lists only in-frame clones, some missing. The sample holds 95,000 to 150,000 clones, 80% to 90% seen once. Sequencing used peripheral blood, obtained on day 0 of AZD1222 vaccination. These receptors originate from an adult in good health.

The V gene is TRBV2, the J gene TRBJ2-7, with a weak D call TRBD2 (6 bases). Trimming cost V 7 bases and J 2 bases, with 12 bases left between them. Per the germline V gene, CDR1 is SNHLY and CDR2 is FYNNEI. This CDR3 has 13 amino acids. CDR3: CASIGGTTYEQYF. The CDR3 DNA follows: TGTGCCAGCATTGGCGGGACGACCTACGAGCAGTACTTC.

V and J are TRBV30 and TRBJ1-2, with a weak D call TRBD1 (6 bases). This CDR3 comprises 12 residues. With 2 bases removed from V and 5 bases from J, the gap between germline ends came to 9 bases. Per germline, CDR1 GTSNPN and CDR2 SVGIG (reference sequence). This CDR3 reads CAWSPGEYGYTF. DNA of the CDR3: TGTGCCTGGAGTCCAGGGGAGTATGGCTACACCTTC. The complete variable domain, with remaining parts taken from reference TRBV30 and TRBJ1-2, reads SQTIHQWPATLVQPVGSPLSLECTVEGTSNPNLYWYRQAAGRGLQLLFYSVGIGQISSEVPQNLSASRPQDRQFILSSKKLLLSDSGFYLCAWSPGEYGYTFGSGTRLTVV.

The V and J genes are TRBV19 and TRBJ1-2, with 7 positions matching TRBD1. The V segment lost 3 bases and the J segment 6 bases; nucleotides outside the gene matches: 13. Per the germline V gene, CDR1 is LNHDA and CDR2 is SQIVND (reference sequence). This CDR3 has 16 amino acids. CDR3 nucleotide sequence: TGTGCCAGTAGTATCCTTCCGGGGCAGGGGGTCAATGGCTACACCTTC. This sequence encodes CASSILPGQGVNGYTF.

This sequence joins TRBV7-9 and TRBJ2-2; D may correspond to TRBD1 or TRBD2 (5 bases each). The CDR3 runs to 14 residues. In germline, CDR1 is SEHNR, CDR2 FQNEAQ (reference sequence). Trimming took 8 bases from V and 2 from J, leaving 12 bases between them. The CDR3 DNA reads TGTGCCAGCGACCGGGACGGTAACACCGGGGAGCTGTTTTTT. Encoded protein: CASDRDGNTGELFF.

This chain uses TRBV7-9 with TRBJ1-2; D call uncertain. CDR1 and CDR2 (germline): SEHNR, FQNEAQ (reference sequence). The CDR3 runs 9 residues. V lost 7 bases, J lost 6 bases, and 3 bases lay in between. CDR3 coding DNA: TGTGCCAGCAATAATGGCTACACCTTC. This encodes CASNNGYTF.

The V gene is TRBV7-8, the J gene TRBJ2-1, with 11 bases fitting TRBD2. CDR1 is SGHVS and CDR2 is FQNEAQ in the germline V gene. The CDR3 length is 16 residues. V was clipped by 0 bases and J by 10 bases; unmatched bases: 8. The CDR3 is CASSLAGSGGAWEQFF. In DNA, the CDR3 is TGTGCCAGCAGCTTAGCGGGTAGCGGGGGGGCTTGGGAGCAGTTCTTC. The variable domain in full, with the rest retrieved from reference TRBV7-8 and TRBJ2-1, is GAGVSQSPRYKVAKRGQDVALRCDPISGHVSLFWYQQALGQGPEFLTYFQNEAQLDKSGLPSDRFFAERPEGSVSTLKIQRTQQEDSAVYLCASSLAGSGGAWEQFFGPGTRLTVL.

The chain has TRBV18 and TRBJ2-2; 9 bases are a match to TRBD2. V gave up 0 bases and J gave up 9 bases; unmatched junction bases: 8. CDR1 is KGHSH and CDR2 is LQKENI in the germline V gene. This CDR3 comprises 16 residues. As DNA, the CDR3 is TGTGCCAGCTCACCACCCCTCGCGGGGGGGCGCCGGGAGCTGTTTTTT. Translation gives CASSPPLAGGRRELFF.

The rearrangement joins TRBV30 to TRBJ1-5; D is ambiguous. The V gene lost 1 base and the J gene lost 0 bases, with 4 bases spanning the gap. The length of the CDR3 is 13 residues. The germline gives CDR1 GTSNPN, CDR2 SVGIG (reference sequence). CDR3: CAWSDYSNQPQHF. The DNA of the CDR3 is TGTGCCTGGAGTGACTATAGCAATCAGCCCCAGCATTTT. Looking up the rest from reference TRBV30 and TRBJ1-5 gives the full variable domain: SQTIHQWPATLVQPVGSPLSLECTVEGTSNPNLYWYRQAAGRGLQLLFYSVGIGQISSEVPQNLSASRPQDRQFILSSKKLLLSDSGFYLCAWSDYSNQPQHFGDGTRLSIL.

The genes are TRBV18 and TRBJ1-3; D gene unclear. Germline CDR1 KGHSH, CDR2 LQKENI. The ends were cut back, 2 bases at V and 4 bases at J, with 6 bases in the middle. The CDR3 length is 13 residues. In DNA form, the CDR3 reads TGTGCCAGCTCACCATCTAAGGGAAACACCATATATTTT. This codes for CASSPSKGNTIYF.